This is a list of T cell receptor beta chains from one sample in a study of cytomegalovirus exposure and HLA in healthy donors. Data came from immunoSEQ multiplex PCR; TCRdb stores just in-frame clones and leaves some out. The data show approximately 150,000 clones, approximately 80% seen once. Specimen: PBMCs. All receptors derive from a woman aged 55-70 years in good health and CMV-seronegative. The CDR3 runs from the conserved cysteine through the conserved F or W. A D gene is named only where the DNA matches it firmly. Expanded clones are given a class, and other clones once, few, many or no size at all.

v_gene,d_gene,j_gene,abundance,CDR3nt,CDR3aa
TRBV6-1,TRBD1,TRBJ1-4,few,TGTGCCAGCAGCCGGGACAGGGATGAAAAACTGTTTTTT,CASSRDRDEKLFF
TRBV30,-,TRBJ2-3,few,TGTGCCTGGAGTGTACGGGACAAGGGGACAGATACGCAGTATTTT,CAWSVRDKGTDTQYF
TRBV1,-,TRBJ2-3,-,TGCACCAGCAGCCAAGATGGGGGTAGCGGGGGGGCCACAGATACGCAGTATTTT,CTSSQDGGSGGATDTQYF
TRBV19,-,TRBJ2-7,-,TGTGCCAGTAGTATAGATGGTGGACTTCGGGGAAAGCAGTACTTC,CASSIDGGLRGKQYF
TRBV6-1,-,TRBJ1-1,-,TGTGCCAGCAGCCGTCAGGGGCAGCAGAACACTGAAGCTTTCTTT,CASSRQGQQNTEAFF
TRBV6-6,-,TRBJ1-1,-,TGTGCCAGCAGTTACTCCCAAAGACAGAACACTGAAGCTTTCTTT,CASSYSQRQNTEAFF
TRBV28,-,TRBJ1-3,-,TGTGCCAGCCGTTCTGGAAACACCATATATTTT,CASRSGNTIYF
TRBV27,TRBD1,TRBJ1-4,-,TGTGCCAGCAGCCGGGACAGGGCTCGCGAAAAACTGTTTTTT,CASSRDRAREKLFF
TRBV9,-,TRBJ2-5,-,TGTGCCAGCAGCCCCACCGGGGGGCGGGGAGAGACCCAGTACTTC,CASSPTGGRGETQYF
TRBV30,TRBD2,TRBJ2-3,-,TGTGCCTGGAGTGCCTGGCAGGTTGGGCGGGAGTCAGATACGCAGTATTTT,CAWSAWQVGRESDTQYF
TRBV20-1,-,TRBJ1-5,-,TGCACCGGAGGGAGAAATCAGCCCCAGCATTTT,CTGGRNQPQHF
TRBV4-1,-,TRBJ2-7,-,TGCGCCAGCAGCCAAGGACCGCCAGGGTCTGGCTACGAGCAGTACTTC,CASSQGPPGSGYEQYF
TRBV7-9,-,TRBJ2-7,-,TGTGCCAGCAGCTTCGACATGGGCGACGAGCAGTACTTC,CASSFDMGDEQYF
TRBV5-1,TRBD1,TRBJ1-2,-,TGCGCCAGCAGCTTCACAGGGGACCAATATGGCTACACCTTC,CASSFTGDQYGYTF
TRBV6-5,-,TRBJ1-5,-,TGTGCCAGCAGAGGGGGTTTAGGGACTCAGCCCCAGCATTTT,CASRGGLGTQPQHF
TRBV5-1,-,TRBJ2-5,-,TGCGCCAGCAGCTTGGATCTCCCTCGGGGCGGGAACCAAGAGACCCAGTACTTC,CASSLDLPRGGNQETQYF
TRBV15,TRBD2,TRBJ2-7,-,TGTGCCACCAGGGTTAGCGGGACGTCCTACGAGCAGTACTTC,CATRVSGTSYEQYF
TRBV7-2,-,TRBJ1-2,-,TGTGCCAGCAGCCAGAGGGAGGCCTATGGCTACACCTTC,CASSQREAYGYTF
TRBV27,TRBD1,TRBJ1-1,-,TGTGCCACCCAGAGGGGGCCGAACACTGAAGCTTTCTTT,CATQRGPNTEAFF
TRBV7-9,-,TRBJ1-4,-,TGTGCCAGCAGCACTTACCCTTTCCCCGGAGATGAAAAACTGTTTTTT,CASSTYPFPGDEKLFF
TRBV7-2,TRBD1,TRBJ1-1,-,TGTGCCAGCAGCTTAAGGGGACAGGGGTACACTGAAGCTTTCTTT,CASSLRGQGYTEAFF
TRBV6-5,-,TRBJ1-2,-,TGTGCCAGCAGCCCCCGGGGGAACTATGGCTACACCTTC,CASSPRGNYGYTF
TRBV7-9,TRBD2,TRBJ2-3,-,TGTGCCAGCAGCTTCCAGACCGGGACTAGCGGTAGCACAGATACGCAGTATTTT,CASSFQTGTSGSTDTQYF
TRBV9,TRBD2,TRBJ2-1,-,TGTGCCAGCAGCGTAGCGGGGGTTAGCGGGAGAAACAATGAGCAGTTCTTC,CASSVAGVSGRNNEQFF
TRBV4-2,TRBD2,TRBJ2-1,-,TGTGCCAGCAGCCTCCAAAGCGGGGGGCTCAATGAGCAGTTCTTC,CASSLQSGGLNEQFF
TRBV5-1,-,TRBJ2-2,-,TGCGCCAGCAGCCCGGACACCGGGGAGCTGTTTTTT,CASSPDTGELFF
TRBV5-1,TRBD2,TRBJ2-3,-,TGCGCCAGCAGCCCCGGCCCTAGCGGGGTGAGCACAGATACGCAGTATTTT,CASSPGPSGVSTDTQYF